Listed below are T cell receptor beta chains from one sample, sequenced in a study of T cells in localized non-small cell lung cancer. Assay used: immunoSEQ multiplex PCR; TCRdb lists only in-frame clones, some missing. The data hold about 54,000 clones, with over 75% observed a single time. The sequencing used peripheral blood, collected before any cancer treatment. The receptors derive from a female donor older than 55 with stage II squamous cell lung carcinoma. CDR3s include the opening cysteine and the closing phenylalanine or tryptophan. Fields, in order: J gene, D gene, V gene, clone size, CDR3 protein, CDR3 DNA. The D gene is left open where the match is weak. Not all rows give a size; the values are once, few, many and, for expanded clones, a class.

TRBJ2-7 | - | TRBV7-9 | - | CASSLRERSSYEQYF | TGTGCCAGCAGCTTAAGAGAAAGGAGCTCCTACGAGCAGTACTTC
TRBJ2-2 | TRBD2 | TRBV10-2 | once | CASRASGVGELFF | TGCGCCAGCAGGGCTAGCGGGGTCGGGGAGCTGTTTTTT
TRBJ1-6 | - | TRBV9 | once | CASSPEASSYNSPLHF | TGTGCCAGCAGCCCAGAGGCGAGCTCCTATAATTCACCCCTCCACTTT
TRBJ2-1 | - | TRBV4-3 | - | CASSNRAAEQFF | TGCGCCAGCAGCAATAGGGCGGCCGAGCAGTTCTTC
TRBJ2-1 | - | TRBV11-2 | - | CASSLDSGLRLNEQFF | TGTGCCAGCAGCTTAGACTCGGGGCTCCGGTTAAATGAGCAGTTCTTC
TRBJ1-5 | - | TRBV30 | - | CAWSVLGPNQPQHF | TGTGCCTGGAGTGTACTGGGTCCCAATCAGCCCCAGCATTTT
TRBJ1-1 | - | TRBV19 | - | CASGGEGRWTEAFF | TGTGCCAGTGGGGGGGAAGGGAGGTGGACTGAAGCTTTCTTT
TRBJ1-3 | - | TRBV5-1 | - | CASSLDTGGNTIYF | TGCGCCAGCAGCTTGGACACTGGTGGAAACACCATATATTTT
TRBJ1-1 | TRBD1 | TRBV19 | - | CASSLKLTGRSTEAFF | TGTGCCAGTAGTCTCAAACTGACAGGGAGAAGCACTGAAGCTTTCTTT
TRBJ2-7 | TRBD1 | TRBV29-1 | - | CSVEDWGQGNEQYF | TGCAGCGTTGAAGATTGGGGACAGGGGAACGAGCAGTACTTC
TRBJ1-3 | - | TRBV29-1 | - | CSVQTSGSSGNTIYF | TGCAGCGTTCAGACGTCGGGGAGCTCTGGAAACACCATATATTTT
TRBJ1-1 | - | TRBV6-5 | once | CASSIRVRNTEAFF | TGTGCCAGCAGTATCCGGGTCCGGAACACTGAAGCTTTCTTT
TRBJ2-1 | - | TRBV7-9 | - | CASSVRDSLYNEQFF | TGTGCCAGCAGCGTGCGGGACAGCCTGTACAATGAGCAGTTCTTC
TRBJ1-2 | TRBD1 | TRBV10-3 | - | CAISEPGQGRYGYTF | TGTGCCATCAGTGAGCCGGGACAGGGACGGTATGGCTACACCTTC
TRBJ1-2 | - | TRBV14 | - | CASSLLDLAGYTF | TGTGCCAGCAGCCTCCTTGACTTGGCTGGCTACACCTTC
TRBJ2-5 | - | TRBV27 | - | CASSWGLGGAGETQYF | TGTGCCAGCAGTTGGGGCCTCGGCGGGGCCGGGGAGACCCAGTACTTC
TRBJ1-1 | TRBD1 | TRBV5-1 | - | CASSLEGGPNTEAFF | TGCGCCAGCAGCTTGGAAGGGGGCCCGAACACTGAAGCTTTCTTT
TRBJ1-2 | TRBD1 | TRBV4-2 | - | CASSQLDRAGGYTF | TGTGCCAGCAGCCAACTTGACAGGGCGGGTGGCTACACCTTC
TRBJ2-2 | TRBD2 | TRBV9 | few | CASTSGGFANTGELFF | TGTGCCAGCACTAGCGGGGGCTTCGCGAACACCGGGGAGCTGTTTTTT
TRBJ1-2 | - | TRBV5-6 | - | CASSLDRDYGYTF | TGTGCCAGCAGCTTGGACAGGGACTATGGCTACACCTTC
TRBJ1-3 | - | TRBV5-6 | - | CASSSQGLSGNTIYF | TGTGCCAGCAGCTCACAGGGACTCTCTGGAAACACCATATATTTT
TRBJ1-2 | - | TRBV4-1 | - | CASSLPTEGGYTF | TGCGCCAGCAGCCTCCCGACCGAAGGAGGCTACACCTTC
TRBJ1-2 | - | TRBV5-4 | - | CASSLGGVGGYTF | TGTGCCAGCAGCTTGGGAGGGGTAGGTGGCTACACCTTC
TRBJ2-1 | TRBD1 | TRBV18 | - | CASSPRQGDYNEQFF | TGTGCCAGCTCACCACGACAGGGGGACTACAATGAGCAGTTCTTC
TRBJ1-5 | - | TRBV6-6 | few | CASTYRQDSNQPQHF | TGTGCCAGCACTTATAGACAGGATAGCAATCAGCCCCAGCATTTT
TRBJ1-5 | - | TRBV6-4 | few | CASSEGANQPQHF | TGTGCCAGCAGTGAGGGGGCCAATCAGCCCCAGCATTTT
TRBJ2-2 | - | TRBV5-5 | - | CASSLGATTGELFF | TGTGCCAGCAGCTTGGGAGCAACCACCGGGGAGCTGTTTTTT
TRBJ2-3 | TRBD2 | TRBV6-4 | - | CASSGGSGSPTDTQYF | TGTGCCAGCAGTGGGGGTAGCGGGAGCCCCACAGATACGCAGTATTTT